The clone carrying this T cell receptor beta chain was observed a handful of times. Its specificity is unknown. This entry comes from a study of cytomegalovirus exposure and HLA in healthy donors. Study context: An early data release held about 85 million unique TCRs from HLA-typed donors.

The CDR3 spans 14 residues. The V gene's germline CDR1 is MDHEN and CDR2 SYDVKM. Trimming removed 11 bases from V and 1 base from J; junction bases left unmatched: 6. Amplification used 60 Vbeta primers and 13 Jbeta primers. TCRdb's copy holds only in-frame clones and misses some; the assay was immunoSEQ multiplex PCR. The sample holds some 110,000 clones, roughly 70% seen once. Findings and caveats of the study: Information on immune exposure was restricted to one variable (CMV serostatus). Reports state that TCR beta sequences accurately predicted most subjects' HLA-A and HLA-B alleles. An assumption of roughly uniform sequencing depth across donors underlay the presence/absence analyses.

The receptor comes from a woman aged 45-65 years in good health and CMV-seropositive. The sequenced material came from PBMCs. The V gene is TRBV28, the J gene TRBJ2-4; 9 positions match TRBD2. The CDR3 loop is CAGSGSGAKNIQYF. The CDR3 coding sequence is TGTGCCGGTAGCGGGAGTGGGGCCAAAAACATTCAGTACTTC.